This T cell receptor beta chain was recorded in a study of technical replicates of blood from a handful of donors. Using immunoSEQ multiplex PCR, the repertoire was profiled, and TCRdb retains in-frame clones only, with some absent. The table shows approximately 81,000 clones, with more than 80% occurring only once. In this sample, this clone is medium-sized. The germline V and J ends were trimmed by 0 bases and 13 bases, with 12 bases remaining between them. The CDR3 runs 12 residues. Germline lookup yields CDR1 GTSNPN and CDR2 SVGIG (reference sequence). The sequenced material came from PBMCs. J is TRBJ1-4 and V is TRBV30; D possibly corresponds to TRBD1 (5 bases). This TCR derives from a human donor in good health. Some clones in this sample may be carry-over from other donors' samples. The CDR3 DNA follows: TGTGCCTGGAGTGTAAGAGGGGAGGTACTGTTTTTT. Its translation is CAWSVRGEVLFF.